This T cell receptor beta chain originates from a study of T cells after yellow fever vaccination. Germline values: CDR1 SGHRS, CDR2 YFSETQ. The CDR3 sequence is 13 residues long. J lost 3 bases, V lost 1 base, and 1 base had no gene match. There are many counts of this clonotype. The antigen remains undetermined. MiXCR, run by TCRdb on the 5' RACE reads, gives a single entry per CDR3 protein. The sample includes about 240,000 distinct CDR3 sequences, 3.6% of them seen just once. Regarding the study as a whole: Boosting was followed by the reappearance of most primary-vaccination clones (less than 98% CD4, about 88% CD8).

The receptor comes from a young man who received the YFV17D yellow fever vaccine. Material: PBMCs, obtained 15 days after the yellow fever booster vaccination. V and J are TRBV5-1 and TRBJ2-7; 7 bases fit TRBD1. For the CDR3, the DNA is TGCGCCAGCAGCTTGAGACAGGGCTACGAGCAGTACTTC. It specifies CASSLRQGYEQYF.